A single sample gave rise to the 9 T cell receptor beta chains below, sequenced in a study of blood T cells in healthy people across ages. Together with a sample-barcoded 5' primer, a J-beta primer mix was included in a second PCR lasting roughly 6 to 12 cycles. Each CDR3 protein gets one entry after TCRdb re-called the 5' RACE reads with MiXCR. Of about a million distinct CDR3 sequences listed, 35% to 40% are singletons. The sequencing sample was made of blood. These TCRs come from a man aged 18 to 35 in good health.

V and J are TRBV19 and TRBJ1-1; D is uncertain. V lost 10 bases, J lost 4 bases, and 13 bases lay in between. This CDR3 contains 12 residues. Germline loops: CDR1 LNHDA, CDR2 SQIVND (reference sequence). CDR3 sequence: CATVAGGTEAFF. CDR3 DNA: TGTGCCACCGTTGCGGGAGGCACTGAAGCTTTCTTT.

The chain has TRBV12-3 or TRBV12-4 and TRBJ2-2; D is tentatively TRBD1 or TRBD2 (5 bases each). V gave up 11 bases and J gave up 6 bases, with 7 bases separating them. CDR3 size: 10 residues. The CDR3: CAGGSGELFF. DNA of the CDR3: TGTGCCGGGGGATCCGGGGAGCTGTTTTTT.

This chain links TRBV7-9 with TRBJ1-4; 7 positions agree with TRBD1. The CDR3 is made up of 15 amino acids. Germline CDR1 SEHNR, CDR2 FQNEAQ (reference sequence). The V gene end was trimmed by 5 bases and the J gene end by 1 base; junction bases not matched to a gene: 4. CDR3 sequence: CASSTWDRTNEKLFF. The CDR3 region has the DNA TGTGCCAGCAGCACTTGGGACAGAACTAATGAAAAACTGTTTTTT.

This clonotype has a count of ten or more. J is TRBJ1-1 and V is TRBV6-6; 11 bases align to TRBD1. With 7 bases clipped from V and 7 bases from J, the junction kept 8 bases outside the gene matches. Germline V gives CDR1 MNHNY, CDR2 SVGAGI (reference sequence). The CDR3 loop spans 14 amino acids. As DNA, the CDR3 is TGTGCCAGCACCACAGGACAGGGGGCGGTTGAAGCTTTCTTT. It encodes CASTTGQGAVEAFF.

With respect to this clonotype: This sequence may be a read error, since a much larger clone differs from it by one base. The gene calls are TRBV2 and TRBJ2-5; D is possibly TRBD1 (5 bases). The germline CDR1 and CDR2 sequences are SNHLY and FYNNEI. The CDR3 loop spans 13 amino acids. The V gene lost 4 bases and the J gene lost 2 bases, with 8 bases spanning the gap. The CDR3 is CASSGGRQETQYF. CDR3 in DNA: TGTGCCAGCAGTGGGGGCAGACAAGAGACCCAGTACTTC.

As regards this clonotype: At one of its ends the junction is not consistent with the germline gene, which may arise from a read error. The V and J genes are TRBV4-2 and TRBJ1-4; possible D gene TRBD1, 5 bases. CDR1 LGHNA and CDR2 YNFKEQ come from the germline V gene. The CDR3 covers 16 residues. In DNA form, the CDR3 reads TGTGCCAGCCAGGTGGCAGGGTGGGCAACTAAGGAAAAACTGTTTTTT. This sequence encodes CASQVAGWATKEKLFF.

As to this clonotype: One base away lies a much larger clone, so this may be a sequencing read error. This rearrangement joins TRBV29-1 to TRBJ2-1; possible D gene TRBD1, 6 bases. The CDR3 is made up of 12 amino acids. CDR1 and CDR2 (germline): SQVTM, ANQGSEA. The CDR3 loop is CSIVRGYKEQFF. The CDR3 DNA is TGCAGCATCGTCAGGGGATACAAAGAGCAGTTCTTC.

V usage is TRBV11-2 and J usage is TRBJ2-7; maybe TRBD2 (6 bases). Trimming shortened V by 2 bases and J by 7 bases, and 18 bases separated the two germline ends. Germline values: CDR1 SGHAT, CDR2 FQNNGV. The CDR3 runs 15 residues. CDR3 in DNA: TGTGCCAGCAGCTTACAGCTAGCGTCCTACAATGAGCAGTACTTC. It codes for CASSLQLASYNEQYF.

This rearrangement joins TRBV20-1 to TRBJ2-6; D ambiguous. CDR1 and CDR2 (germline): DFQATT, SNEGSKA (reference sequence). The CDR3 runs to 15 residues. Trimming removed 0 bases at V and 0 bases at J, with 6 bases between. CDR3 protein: CSARERLSGANVLTF. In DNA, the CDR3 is TGCAGTGCTAGAGAACGGCTCTCTGGGGCCAACGTCCTGACTTTC.